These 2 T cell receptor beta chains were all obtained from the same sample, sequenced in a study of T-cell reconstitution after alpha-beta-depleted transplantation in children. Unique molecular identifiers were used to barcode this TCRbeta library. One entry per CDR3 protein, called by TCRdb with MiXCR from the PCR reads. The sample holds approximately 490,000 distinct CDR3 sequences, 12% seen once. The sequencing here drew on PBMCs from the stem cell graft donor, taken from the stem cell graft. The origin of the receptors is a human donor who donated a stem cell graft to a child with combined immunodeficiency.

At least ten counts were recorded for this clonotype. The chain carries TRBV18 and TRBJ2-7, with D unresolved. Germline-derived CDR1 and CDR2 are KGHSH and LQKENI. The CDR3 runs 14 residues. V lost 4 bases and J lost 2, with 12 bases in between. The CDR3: CASSLSGDPYEQYF. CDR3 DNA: TGTGCCAGCTCACTTTCAGGAGACCCCTACGAGCAGTACTTC.

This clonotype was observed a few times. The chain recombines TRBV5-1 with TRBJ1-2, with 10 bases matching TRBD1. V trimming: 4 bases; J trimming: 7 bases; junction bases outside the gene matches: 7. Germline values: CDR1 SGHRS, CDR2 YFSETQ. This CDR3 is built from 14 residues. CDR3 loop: CASSPPGQGFGYTF. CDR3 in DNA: TGCGCCAGCAGCCCTCCGGGACAGGGGTTTGGCTACACCTTC.